This is a list of T cell receptor beta chains from one sample in a study of blood T cell repertoires in COVID-19. The method was immunoSEQ multiplex PCR; TCRdb's version includes in-frame clones alone and lacks a portion of them. The data hold a few hundred thousand clones, with about 90% observed a single time. The sequenced sample was peripheral blood. These receptors all come from an elderly man with acute or convalescent COVID-19. CDR3s include the opening cysteine and the closing phenylalanine or tryptophan. A D gene is named only where the DNA matches it firmly. Expanded clones are given a class, and other clones once, few, many or no size at all.

clone_size d_call j_call cdr3_length v_call cdr3_nt cdr3_aa
NA NA TRBJ2-3 17 TRBV7-2 TGTGCCAGCACCCCAGTTAACGGGGCCAGGGGTGGGGATACGCAGTATTTT CASTPVNGARGGDTQYF
NA TRBD1 TRBJ2-7 15 TRBV5-4 TGTGCCAGCAGCCATGACAGGGGGATCTCATACGAGCAGTACTTC CASSHDRGISYEQYF
NA TRBD1 TRBJ1-2 16 TRBV6-1 TGTGCCAGCAGTGATACCATCAGGGGGCGCGACTATGGCTACACCTTC CASSDTIRGRDYGYTF
NA TRBD2 TRBJ2-1 15 TRBV6-5 TGTGCCAGCAGAGACTCGGGACTAGTCATTGATGAGCAGTTCTTC CASRDSGLVIDEQFF
NA NA TRBJ1-2 13 TRBV6-5 TGTGCCAGCAGTTACGACAGTTACTATGGCTACACCTTC CASSYDSYYGYTF
NA TRBD2 TRBJ2-1 18 TRBV10-1 TGCGCCAGCAGTCAGACCCTCCTAGCGGGAGGGCCCCACGGTGAGCAGTTCTTC CASSQTLLAGGPHGEQFF
NA TRBD1 TRBJ1-2 12 TRBV19 TGTGCCGCCAGGGGGCCCCACTATGGCTACACCTTC CAARGPHYGYTF
NA NA TRBJ1-2 18 TRBV10-3 TGTGCCATCAGTGATCTTGCCGCCAGGGCCCATTGGGGCTATGGCTACACCTTC CAISDLAARAHWGYGYTF
NA NA TRBJ2-7 12 TRBV7-2 TGTGCCAGCAGCTTCGACTTCTACGAGCAGTACTTC CASSFDFYEQYF
NA TRBD2 TRBJ2-1 16 TRBV7-9 TGTGCCAGCAGCTTATTGGTAGCGGGGGGCCACAATGAGCAGTTCTTC CASSLLVAGGHNEQFF
NA NA TRBJ1-2 16 TRBV7-9 TGTGCCAGCAGCTCCGGACCGGGACAAAATAACTATGGCTACACCTTC CASSSGPGQNNYGYTF
few TRBD1 TRBJ1-1 17 TRBV5-4 TGTGCCAGCAGCTTGGGATTGAACAGGGGAAGGAACACTGAAGCTTTCTTT CASSLGLNRGRNTEAFF
NA TRBD2 TRBJ2-7 16 TRBV18 TGTGCCAGCTCACTTACCGAAGCGGGAGGACCCTACGAGCAGTACTTC CASSLTEAGGPYEQYF
NA NA TRBJ2-7 15 TRBV5-1 TGCGCCAGCAGCTTCCAGGGGCGGAGCTCCTACGAGCAGTACTTC CASSFQGRSSYEQYF
many NA TRBJ1-5 13 TRBV19 TGTGCCAGTATGGGCCTTTCCAATCAGCCCCAGCATTTT CASMGLSNQPQHF
NA TRBD1 TRBJ1-5 16 TRBV6-2/TRBV6-3 TGTGCCAGCAGCGCCCATAGGGACAGGGGGCTTTCGGCCCAGCATTTT CASSAHRDRGLSAQHF
NA NA TRBJ2-5 13 TRBV19 TGTGCCAGTACGGGCAGGGCCGGAGAGACCCAGTACTTC CASTGRAGETQYF
NA NA TRBJ1-4 15 TRBV5-1 TGCGCCAGCAGCTGGACGGGACTTCAGAATGAAAAACTGTTTTTT CASSWTGLQNEKLFF
NA TRBD1 TRBJ1-2 14 TRBV5-1 TGCGCCAGCAGCCTCCAGGGGGTTAACTATGGCTACACCTTC CASSLQGVNYGYTF
NA TRBD2 TRBJ2-3 14 TRBV6-2/TRBV6-3 TGTGCCAGCAGCCAAGCGGGAGGAACAGATACGCAGTATTTT CASSQAGGTDTQYF
NA TRBD1 TRBJ2-5 14 TRBV5-5 TGTGCCAGCACCGTCGACAGGGGTGGAGAGACCCAGTACTTC CASTVDRGGETQYF
few NA TRBJ2-7 13 TRBV6-6 TGTGCCAGCAGTTACGACAGATTGGGCGAGCAGTACTTC CASSYDRLGEQYF
NA NA TRBJ2-1 16 TRBV5-1 TGCGCCAGCAGCTTGGGGGGCTCCAGCTCCTACAATGAGCAGTTCTTC CASSLGGSSSYNEQFF
NA NA TRBJ2-1 15 TRBV7-8 TGTGCCAGCAGCTTAATGGTTAGTTTTATCAATGAGCAGTTCTTC CASSLMVSFINEQFF